This T cell receptor (beta chain) is from a study of identical twins. Each CDR3 protein gets one entry after TCRdb re-called the 5' RACE reads with MiXCR. The top ten hold roughly 14% of the sample, which has under 300,000 distinct CDR3 sequences, 5.5% to 7.5% seen once. CDR1 is SGHDN, CDR2 FVKESK, per germline. V was shortened by 0 bases and J by 4 bases, with 9 bases between the two germline ends. The CDR3 is 14 amino acids. The data also belong to a second study, concerning T cells expressing NK-cell markers.

The sequence derives from a woman younger than 35 in good health. The sequenced material came from CD8+ T cells sorted from blood. V and J are TRBV14 and TRBJ2-5, with D hard to call. The CDR3 reads CASSQELDPETQYF. The CDR3 coding sequence is TGTGCCAGCAGCCAAGAATTGGATCCAGAGACCCAGTACTTC.